These 3 T cell receptor beta chains were sequenced from one sample in a study of CXCR3-negative and CXCR3-positive naive CD8 T cells. UMI-labeled 5' RACE yielded the TRB cDNA libraries. TCRdb re-called the 5' RACE reads; one entry per CDR3 protein, DNA not given. This listing includes around 52,000 distinct CDR3 sequences. Sequenced input: memory CD8+ T cells from blood. These receptors originate from a human donor in good health. Some clones in this sample may be carry-over from other donors' samples.

The chain combines TRBV11-2 with TRBJ1-1; the TRBD1 assignment by TCRdb is unverifiable without DNA. This CDR3 is built from 13 residues. Germline-derived CDR1 and CDR2 are SGHAT and FQNNGV. The CDR3 spells CASSLDRDRGPFF.

The rearrangement joins TRBV9 to TRBJ2-3. Germline V gives CDR1 SGDLS, CDR2 YYNGEE. The CDR3 sequence is 14 residues long. CDR3 in amino acids: CASSVLIDTDTQYF.

The CDR3 is CASSQELGEDPSEKLFF. The chain carries TRBV14 and TRBJ1-4; TCRdb names TRBD1, which stays unverified in the absence of DNA. Germline values: CDR1 SGHDN, CDR2 FVKESK. The CDR3 has 17 amino acids.